The 29 T cell receptor beta chains given below trace back to one sample, sequenced in a study of regulatory T cells in long-lasting Graves disease. Researchers made TCR beta libraries by using iRepertoire HTBI primers and running Arm-PCR on CDR3 regions. TCRdb used MiXCR to reprocess the multiplex PCR reads, holding one entry per CDR3 protein. The table shows over 450,000 distinct CDR3 sequences, with around 12% occurring only once. Regarding time point: newly diagnosed GD, antithyroid drugs for less than 3 months. PBMC-extracted RNA yielded the TCR library. These same records also appear under a second study, on T cells in Graves' hyperthyroidism and ophthalmopathy.

The sequencing used peripheral blood mononuclear cells (PBMCs), collected at new diagnosis, from a patient treated with antithyroid drugs. The receptors were sampled from a woman aged 25 to 39 with Graves disease.

This chain connects TRBV9 to TRBJ2-3, with 8 bases aligning to TRBD2. CDR1 and CDR2 (germline): SGDLS, YYNGEE. The CDR3 extends over 13 amino acids. Losses at the gene ends were 5 bases for V and 4 bases for J; bases not matched to a gene: 3. This chain's CDR3 is CASSSGISDTQYF. CDR3 coding DNA: TGTGCCAGCAGTAGCGGGATATCAGATACGCAGTATTTT. The whole variable domain, remainder taken from reference TRBV9 and TRBJ2-3, is DSGVTQTPKHLITATGQRVTLRCSPRSGDLSVYWYQQSLDQGLQFLIQYYNGEERAKGNILERFSAQQFPDLHSELNLSSLELGDSALYFCASSSGISDTQYFGPGTRLTVL.

Details on this clonotype: Just one base apart from a much larger clone, this may be a read error. V gene TRBV7-9 combines with J gene TRBJ2-1; D gene uncertain. Germline-derived CDR1 and CDR2 are SEHNR and FQNEAQ (reference sequence). V was trimmed by 3 bases and J by 8 bases, leaving 17 bases between them. This CDR3 has 15 amino acids. CDR3 in DNA: TGTGCCAGCAGCTTGGAAAGCCTGGTGACCCATGAGCAGTTCTTC. It codes for CASSLESLVTHEQFF. Based on the CDR3 plus reference TRBV7-9 and TRBJ2-1, the full variable domain is DTGVSQNPRHKITKRGQNVTFRCDPISEHNRLYWYRQTLGQGPEFLTYFQNEAQLEKSRLLSDRFSAERPKGSFSTLEIQRTEQGDSAMYLCASSLESLVTHEQFFGPGTRLTVL.

The rearrangement joins TRBV20-1 to TRBJ2-3; D remains unclear. Deletions cut 6 bases from V and 6 bases from J, with 16 bases between. This CDR3 has 13 residues. The V gene's germline CDR1 is DFQATT and CDR2 SNEGSKA (reference sequence). The CDR3 sequence: CSAPLGPLDTQYF. CDR3 nucleotide sequence: TGCAGTGCCCCCTTGGGCCCCCTGGATACGCAGTATTTT.

In its sample, this clonotype was seen a few times. The chain combines TRBV3-1 with TRBJ1-2, with 9 bases matching TRBD1. Per the germline V gene, CDR1 is LGHDT and CDR2 is YNNKEL (reference sequence). The CDR3 contains 15 residues. The J segment lost 8 bases and the V segment lost 1 base, leaving 8 bases of the junction unmatched. The CDR3 loop reads CASSQADRTGAGYTF. The CDR3 nucleotides read TGTGCCAGCAGCCAAGCGGATCGGACAGGGGCCGGCTACACCTTC.

V gene TRBV7-3 combines with J gene TRBJ2-3, with a tentative D call TRBD1 (6 bases). V lost 3 bases and J lost 2, with 9 bases in between. There are 14 residues in the CDR3. The germline V gene has CDR1 SGHTA and CDR2 FQGTGA. The DNA for the CDR3 is TGTGCCAGCAGCTTGGGACACACCACAGATACGCAGTATTTT. This sequence encodes CASSLGHTTDTQYF. Looking up the rest from reference TRBV7-3 and TRBJ2-3 gives the full variable domain: GAGVSQTPSNKVTEKGKYVELRCDPISGHTALYWYRQSLGQGPEFLIYFQGTGAADDSGLPNDRFFAVRPEGSVSTLKIQRTERGDSAVYLCASSLGHTTDTQYFGPGTRLTVL.

This clonotype has more than one count but fewer than ten. This may be a read error: a much more frequent sequence differs by one nucleotide. The chain employs TRBV7-8 and TRBJ2-1; possibly TRBD1 for D (6 bases). Germline CDR1 SGHVS, CDR2 FQNEAQ. The length of the CDR3 is 17 residues. V lost 8 bases, J lost 0 bases, and 20 bases lay in between. CDR3 coding DNA: TGTGCCAGCGGCATTTTCGGGACACCGAGCTCCTACAATGAGCAGTTCTTC. Amino acid sequence: CASGIFGTPSSYNEQFF.

This clonotype was found many times. The V gene is TRBV14, the J gene TRBJ2-7, with 9 bases fitting TRBD1. The CDR3 covers 16 residues. The trim removed 2 bases at V and 3 bases at J, leaving 8 bases unmatched. CDR1 is SGHDN and CDR2 is FVKESK in the germline V gene. The CDR3 here is CASSQSGQGPYYEQYF. CDR3 coding DNA: TGTGCCAGCAGCCAATCCGGACAGGGGCCATACTACGAGCAGTACTTC.

Written as DNA, the CDR3 is TGCGCCAGCAGCCCGAGGGCCCCACGCAACACAGATACGCAGTATTTT. Translation: CASSPRAPRNTDTQYF. The chain couples TRBV4-3 to TRBJ2-3, with D possibly being TRBD2 (5 bases). Trimming pared 4 bases from V and 2 bases from J, leaving 16 bases between. CDR1 and CDR2 (germline): LGHNA, YSLEER. This CDR3 spans 16 amino acids.

The genes are TRBV27 and TRBJ2-7; D is ambiguous. This CDR3 is built from 13 residues. Germline V gene data show CDR1 as MNHEY and CDR2 as SMNVEV (reference sequence). Trimming left V 4 bases short and J 3 bases short, with 10 bases between. This CDR3 is CASSWRTNYEQYF. CDR3 DNA sequence: TGTGCCAGCAGTTGGCGGACGAACTACGAGCAGTACTTC.

This clonotype was counted a few times. The rearrangement joins TRBV6-1 to TRBJ2-5; 12 nucleotides align to TRBD2. The CDR3 totals 16 residues. V was pared by 6 bases and J by 5 bases, with 10 bases of the junction left unmatched. Germline lookup yields CDR1 MNHNS and CDR2 SASEGT. CDR3: CASSGRLAGVGETQYF. Here the CDR3 DNA reads TGTGCCAGCAGCGGAAGACTAGCGGGAGTCGGGGAGACCCAGTACTTC.

This clonotype was seen at least ten times. This sequence joins TRBV13 and TRBJ1-1, with D uncertain. CDR3 length: 12 residues. Germline CDR1 PRHDT, CDR2 FYEKMQ (reference sequence). Trimming left V 5 bases short and J 5 bases short, with 9 bases between. This CDR3 is CASSLGWTEAFF. The CDR3 region has the DNA TGTGCCAGCAGCCTGGGGTGGACTGAAGCTTTCTTT.

This clonotype was seen ten or more times. The rearrangement links TRBV12-5 to TRBJ2-3, with 10 nucleotides matching TRBD2. This CDR3 is 19 amino acids long. Looked up from germline, CDR1 is LGHNT and CDR2 is FRNRAP. V was pared by 1 base and J by 2 bases, with 12 bases of the junction left unmatched. CDR3 DNA: TGTGCTAGTGGTTTGGAACCGCTAGCGGGAGTAGGGGTCACAGATACGCAGTATTTT. It yields the protein CASGLEPLAGVGVTDTQYF.

This clonotype was recorded a few times. V is TRBV19 and J is TRBJ2-1, with D uncertain. The CDR3 runs to 13 residues. Germline V CDR1 and CDR2: LNHDA, SQIVND (reference sequence). Trimming removed 4 bases from V and 7 bases from J, with 11 bases in between. The chain's CDR3 is CASSKGVWNEQFF. The CDR3, as DNA: TGTGCCAGTAGTAAAGGAGTGTGGAATGAGCAGTTCTTC.

This clonotype was picked up many times. V usage is TRBV24-1 and J usage is TRBJ1-1, with 8 bases identical to TRBD1. V was clipped by 4 bases and J by 6 bases; unmatched bases: 6. This CDR3 comprises 14 residues. The germline V gene has CDR1 KGHDR and CDR2 SFDVKD. The CDR3 DNA reads TGTGCCACCAGTGACGGTGGACAGGGAGCTGAAGCTTTCTTT. Amino acid sequence: CATSDGGQGAEAFF.

At least ten counts were recorded for this clonotype. J is TRBJ1-6 and V is TRBV6-5; no firm D call. Trimming took off 3 bases at V and 7 bases at J, with 10 bases between the two ends. Germline lookup yields CDR1 MNHEY and CDR2 SVGAGI. This CDR3 is 14 amino acids long. CDR3 region: CASSYGQQNSPLHF. CDR3 bases: TGTGCCAGCAGTTATGGGCAGCAGAATTCACCCCTCCACTTT.

This clonotype was counted ten times or more. The chain employs TRBV28 and TRBJ1-1; D is uncertain. This CDR3 comprises 14 residues. The germline CDR1 and CDR2 sequences are MDHEN and SYDVKM. V lost 2 bases to trimming and J lost 5 bases, with 12 bases between them. CDR3 DNA sequence: TGTGCCAGCAGTTTACGCCCGGGTAAGACTGAAGCTTTCTTT. Protein sequence: CASSLRPGKTEAFF. Full variable domain (outside the CDR3, taken from reference TRBV28 and TRBJ1-1): DVKVTQSSRYLVKRTGEKVFLECVQDMDHENMFWYRQDPGLGLRLIYFSYDVKMKEKGDIPEGYSVSREKKERFSLILESASTNQTSMYLCASSLRPGKTEAFFGQGTRLTVV.

This clonotype was counted at least ten times. V usage is TRBV2 and J usage is TRBJ2-1; 7 nucleotides align to TRBD2. Germline trimming cut 7 bases from V and 0 bases from J; bases unmatched to any gene: 3. The V gene's germline CDR1 is SNHLY and CDR2 FYNNEI. The CDR3 sequence is 14 residues long. The CDR3 spells CASKASGSYNEQFF. The CDR3 coding sequence is TGTGCCAGCAAAGCTAGCGGCTCCTACAATGAGCAGTTCTTC.

This clonotype has ten or more counts. The chain uses TRBV20-1 and TRBJ2-2; no definite D call. CDR1 and CDR2 from the germline V gene are DFQATT and SNEGSKA (reference sequence). The V gene lost 1 base and the J gene lost 4 bases, with 7 bases spanning the gap. The length of the CDR3 is 13 residues. The CDR3 reads CSARATATGELFF. In DNA, the CDR3 is TGCAGTGCTAGAGCCACAGCCACCGGGGAGCTGTTTTTT.

There are many counts of this clonotype. The chain is built from TRBV4-2 and TRBJ2-2; D is ambiguous. V was cut by 3 bases and J by 1 base, with 9 bases left in between. Germline V gives CDR1 LGHNA, CDR2 YNFKEQ. This CDR3 spans 15 amino acids. This CDR3 is CASSQSLLNTGELFF. DNA of the CDR3: TGTGCCAGCAGCCAGTCGCTGCTGAACACCGGGGAGCTGTTTTTT.

This clonotype was seen many times. This chain connects TRBV7-2 to TRBJ1-4; 8 bases map to TRBD1. The CDR3 is 12 amino acids. Trimming at V came to 8 bases and at J to 11 bases, leaving 7 bases not matched to a gene. Germline CDR1 and CDR2: SGHTA and FQGNSA. The CDR3 sequence: CASGGTGFKLFF. Here the CDR3 DNA reads TGTGCCAGCGGAGGGACAGGTTTCAAACTGTTTTTT.

This clonotype is a singleton in its sample. Since a much larger clone is just one base distant, this may be a read error. This CDR3 fails to terminate in the conserved phenylalanine or tryptophan, so it likely reflects a read error. The genes are TRBV15 and TRBJ2-1, with D perhaps assigned TRBD1 or TRBD2 (5 bases each). Trimming removed 8 bases at V and 3 bases at J, with 20 bases between. The V gene's germline CDR1 is LNHNV and CDR2 YYDKDF (reference sequence). The CDR3 runs 16 residues. The CDR3 DNA follows: TGTGCCACCGGAAGGGGCGAGGGGCTTCGCTACAATGAGCAGTTCCTC. Protein: CATGRGEGLRYNEQFL.

The CDR3 reads CASSPDRVYETQYF. In DNA form, the CDR3 reads TGTGCCAGCAGCCCTGACAGGGTTTATGAGACCCAGTACTTC. The J gene is TRBJ2-5, the V gene TRBV7-2; 7 bases match TRBD1. The germline V gene encodes CDR1 SGHTA and CDR2 FQGNSA. The trim removed 5 bases at V and 5 bases at J, leaving 8 bases unmatched. The CDR3 is made up of 14 amino acids.

The sample holds many counts of this clonotype. The V and J genes are TRBV5-1 and TRBJ2-4; perhaps TRBD2 as D (5 bases). The germline V and J ends were trimmed by 2 bases and 0 bases, with 9 bases remaining between them. From germline, CDR1 is SGHRS and CDR2 YFSETQ. This CDR3 region has 15 residues. Here the CDR3 DNA reads TGCGCCAGCAGCTTAGGCGGGCTAGCCAAAAACATTCAGTACTTC. Its translation: CASSLGGLAKNIQYF. The full variable domain, completed using reference TRBV5-1 and TRBJ2-4, is KAGVTQTPRYLIKTRGQQVTLSCSPISGHRSVSWYQQTPGQGLQFLFEYFSETQRNKGNFPGRFSGRQFSNSRSEMNVSTLELGDSALYLCASSLGGLAKNIQYFGAGTRLSVL.

The table lists this clonotype with many counts. The chain recombines TRBV6-2 or TRBV6-3 with TRBJ2-3; no clear D gene. V was shortened by 5 bases and J by 4 bases, with 13 bases between the two germline ends. This CDR3 is 14 amino acids long. The germline gives CDR1 MNHEY, CDR2 SVGEGT. CDR3 nucleotide sequence: TGTGCCAGCAGTCCCAAAGACGAGGCAGATACGCAGTATTTT. This codes for CASSPKDEADTQYF.

This clonotype was picked up many times. In DNA, the CDR3 is TGCAGTGCTAGAGGTCGGCTAGCGAAAGATACGCAGTATTTT. Protein product: CSARGRLAKDTQYF. This chain connects TRBV20-1 to TRBJ2-3, with a tentative D call TRBD2 (6 bases). Germline assignment: CDR1 DFQATT and CDR2 SNEGSKA (reference sequence). The CDR3 totals 14 residues. V was shortened by 1 base and J by 5 bases, with 13 bases between the two germline ends.

The chain joins TRBV6-2 or TRBV6-3 to TRBJ1-5; possibly TRBD1 for D (6 bases). Germline V lookup: CDR1 MNHEY, CDR2 SVGEGT. The CDR3 spans 15 residues. V was cut by 5 bases and J by 3 bases, with 14 bases left in between. CDR3 loop: CASSTGRTANQPQHF. The CDR3 DNA reads TGTGCCAGCAGTACCGGGAGGACAGCCAATCAGCCCCAGCATTTT.

This clonotype was detected ten times or more. CDR3 protein: CATSDHEGADNEQFF. In DNA, the CDR3 is TGTGCCACCAGTGATCACGAGGGGGCTGACAATGAGCAGTTCTTC. V usage is TRBV24-1 and J usage is TRBJ2-1; the match to TRBD1 covers 7 bases. Germline CDR1 reads KGHDR; CDR2 reads SFDVKD. This CDR3 has 15 amino acids. With 3 bases clipped from V and 5 bases from J, the junction kept 6 bases outside the gene matches.

In the case of this clonotype: Given a much more abundant clone one base away, this may be a read error. The gene calls are TRBV7-2 and TRBJ1-2, with no clear D. The CDR3 extends over 13 amino acids. Germline CDR1 and CDR2: SGHTA and FQGNSA. The V end lost 5 bases, the J end lost 7 bases, and 14 bases lay between the germline ends. In DNA form, the CDR3 reads TGTGCCAGCAGCCGCGATCGCACGTGTGGCTACACCTTC. The encoded protein is CASSRDRTCGYTF.

This clonotype was seen repeatedly, ten times or more. The chain links TRBV15 to TRBJ1-5, with D possibly being TRBD1 (6 bases). The CDR3 is made up of 14 amino acids. V was trimmed by 6 bases and J by 3 bases, leaving 12 bases between them. CDR1 is LNHNV, CDR2 YYDKDF, per germline (reference sequence). The CDR3 protein is CATSPDSSNQPQHF. The DNA of the CDR3 is TGTGCCACCAGTCCGGACAGCTCCAATCAGCCCCAGCATTTT. Drawing the rest from reference TRBV15 and TRBJ1-5, the complete variable domain is DAMVIQNPRYQVTQFGKPVTLSCSQTLNHNVMYWYQQKSSQAPKLLFHYYDKDFNNEADTPDNFQSRRPNTSFCFLDIRSPGLGDTAMYLCATSPDSSNQPQHFGDGTRLSIL.